Reported below is one T cell receptor (beta chain). Its matching antigen is unknown. This sample stems from a study of blood T cells in healthy people across ages. General study points: Donors of long life had a larger count of naive CD4+ cells and greater diversity than aged donors.

Germline V gene data show CDR1 as MDHEN and CDR2 as SYDVKM. The CDR3 contains 17 residues. Then a second PCR, running roughly 7 to 11 cycles, was carried out with a sample-barcoded 5' primer and a J-beta primer mix. Per-sample output comprised a minimum of 3 million paired-end reads containing CDR3. A single record per CDR3 protein comes from TCRdb applying MiXCR to the 5' RACE reads. The data hold some 1,000,000 distinct CDR3 sequences, with about 23% observed a single time. These same records also appear under a second study, on T cells of mothers and their children.

The rearrangement uses TRBV28 and TRBJ2-5; D gene uncertain. With the DNA end fitting TRBJ2-1 better, the J assignment may be wrong. The sequence was collected from a girl aged 2 to 9 in good health. Sequencing was carried out using blood. The CDR3 nucleotides read TGTGCCAGCAGTCAACTACTTTCCGTAAGGGTAAACAATGAGCAGTTCTTC. Its translation: CASSQLLSVRVNNEQFF.